This TCR beta chain was sequenced for a study of T cell changes during pregnancy in multiple sclerosis. Method: immunoSEQ multiplex PCR; TCRdb's copy keeps in-frame clones and lacks some. The sample comprises approximately 44,000 clones, approximately 90% of which are singletons, and roughly 0.7% rests with the top ten. V trimming: 1 base; J trimming: 4 bases; junction bases outside the gene matches: 4. CDR1 and CDR2 from the germline V gene are SEHNR and FQNEAQ (reference sequence). This CDR3 is 15 amino acids long. Sequenced here: CD4+ T cells from peripheral blood mononuclear cells, sampled before pregnancy. The chain has TRBV7-9 and TRBJ2-1; 7 nucleotides agree with TRBD2. This clonotype originated in a female donor with multiple sclerosis, enrolled in a pregnancy study. This chain's CDR3 is CASSLGLADYNEQFF. CDR3 in DNA: TGTGCCAGCAGCTTAGGGCTAGCGGATTACAATGAGCAGTTCTTC.